This entry is about one T cell receptor (beta chain). Its antigen is not identified. This entry belongs to a study of CXCR3-negative and CXCR3-positive naive CD8 T cells. Broader study findings: The study found comparably high diversity in both naive subsets and much lower diversity in memory CD8+ cells. Compared with CXCR3-negative naive cells, CXCR3-positive naive cells showed more hydrophobic TRB CDR3s.

The authors made the TRB cDNA libraries by 5' RACE using UMI labels. TCRdb reprocessed the 5' RACE reads and keeps a single row for each CDR3 protein, giving no DNA. In all, the sample yields about 50,000 distinct CDR3 sequences. This clonotype was sampled from a human donor in good health. Some clones in this sample may be carry-over from other donors' samples. Material: naive CXCR3+ CD8+ T cells from blood. Stated subset: CD45RO-CCR7+CD27+CD95- naive CD8+ T cells expressing CXCR3 (TNR3+).

The chain's CDR3 is CASRQLAGEPNTGELFF. The V call is TRBV7-8, the J call TRBJ2-2; checking the TCRdb D call of TRBD2 is not possible without DNA. CDR3 length: 17 residues. From germline, CDR1 is SGHVS and CDR2 FQNEAQ.